A single sample is the source of the 21 T cell receptor beta chains below, sequenced in a study of blood T cells in healthy people across ages (dated by TCRdb to the mid-2010s). The method was 5' RACE. The data were produced on an Illumina HiSeq 2500. A second 7 to 11 cycle PCR used a sample-barcoded 5' primer and a J-beta primer mix. The public reads were run again by TCRdb, first through fastp at Q25 and then through MiXCR, and only productive beta chains were kept. A single entry per CDR3 protein holds the most common genes and DNA from its merged rows. This sample has hundreds of thousands of distinct CDR3 sequences in its table, and about 30% of those were observed once. The ten largest clones add up to 15% to 18% of the sample. The sample was blood. The source is a woman older than 75 in good health.

V is TRBV7-8 and J is TRBJ2-3; D remains unclear. V was pared by 1 base and J by 0 bases, with 8 bases between. The CDR3 is 15 amino acids. The V gene's germline CDR1 is SGHVS and CDR2 FQNEAQ. This CDR3 is CASSLVQLSTDTQYF. The CDR3 nucleotides are TGTGCCAGCAGCTTAGTACAGCTTAGCACAGATACGCAGTATTTT.

There are many counts of this clonotype. This chain connects TRBV20-1 to TRBJ2-3, with a weak D call TRBD1 (5 bases). This CDR3 has 14 residues. The V gene lost 5 bases and the J gene lost 2 bases, with 14 bases spanning the gap. Germline CDR1 and CDR2: DFQATT and SNEGSKA (reference sequence). CDR3 nucleotide sequence: TGCAGTGCTCCCCCTAGGGGCCCCACAGATACGCAGTATTTT. Translating gives CSAPPRGPTDTQYF.

This clonotype has at least ten counts. This rearrangement joins TRBV30 to TRBJ2-1, with D perhaps matching TRBD1 or TRBD2 (7 bases each). Trimming took off 5 bases at V and 8 bases at J, with 19 bases between the two ends. Looked up from germline, CDR1 is GTSNPN and CDR2 is SVGIG (reference sequence). There are 14 residues in the CDR3. This CDR3 reads CAWDLLQGRDEQFF. CDR3 DNA: TGTGCCTGGGACCTTTTACAGGGGAGGGATGAGCAGTTCTTC.

The gene calls are TRBV5-1 and TRBJ1-4, with 8 nucleotides matching TRBD1. The CDR3 sequence is 14 residues long. In germline, CDR1 is SGHRS, CDR2 YFSETQ. Trimming removed 3 bases from V and 6 bases from J; junction bases left unmatched: 4. CDR3 protein: CASSWVQGDEKLFF. The CDR3 DNA follows: TGCGCCAGCAGCTGGGTACAGGGGGATGAAAAACTGTTTTTT.

As DNA, the CDR3 is TGTGCCAGCAGCTTATCTGGGGTGATGACTGAAGCTTTCTTT. Amino acids: CASSLSGVMTEAFF. This chain connects TRBV7-8 to TRBJ1-1; unclear D gene. There are 14 residues in the CDR3. Trimming removed 2 bases from V and 5 bases from J, with 12 bases in between. Germline V gives CDR1 SGHVS, CDR2 FQNEAQ. The complete variable domain, with remaining parts taken from reference TRBV7-8 and TRBJ1-1, reads GAGVSQSPRYKVAKRGQDVALRCDPISGHVSLFWYQQALGQGPEFLTYFQNEAQLDKSGLPSDRFFAERPEGSVSTLKIQRTQQEDSAVYLCASSLSGVMTEAFFGQGTRLTVV.

This clonotype was detected ten times or more. V and J are TRBV6-2 or TRBV6-3 and TRBJ2-7; tentatively, D is TRBD2 (5 bases). Trimming stripped 0 bases from V and 5 bases from J, with 17 bases between. Germline V gene data show CDR1 as MNHEY and CDR2 as SVGEGT. The CDR3 spans 16 residues. Here the CDR3 DNA reads TGTGCCAGCAGTTACTCGTCGGAACTGACTACCGACGAGCAGTACTTC. Its translation: CASSYSSELTTDEQYF.

This clonotype occurred a few times. A much larger clone differs from this one at a single base, so this may be a read error. This rearrangement joins TRBV4-2 to TRBJ2-1; 9 bases agree with TRBD2. V trimming: 0 bases; J trimming: 7 bases; junction bases outside the gene matches: 13. This CDR3 has 18 residues. Germline CDR1 and CDR2: LGHNA and YNFKEQ. DNA of the CDR3: TGTGCCAGCAGCCAAGATAGGGGCGGGGGGGCCTTAGGGAATGAGCAGTTCTTC. Encoded protein: CASSQDRGGGALGNEQFF.

Concerning this clonotype itself: Because it lacks the conserved phenylalanine or tryptophan at the end, this CDR3 is likely a read error. The rearrangement joins TRBV5-6 to TRBJ2-5; either TRBD1 or TRBD2 may fit D (6 bases each). Germline V gene data show CDR1 as SGHDT and CDR2 as YYEEEE. V was pared by 1 base and J by 5 bases, with 9 bases between. The CDR3 is made up of 13 amino acids. The CDR3 here is CASSLTGAETQYY. CDR3 sequence (DNA): TGTGCCAGCAGCTTGACGGGGGCGGAGACCCAGTACTAC.

In the case of this clonotype: Since a much larger clone is just one base distant, this may be a read error. The chain is built from TRBV5-4 and TRBJ2-3, with D perhaps being TRBD1 or TRBD2 (5 bases each). Per the germline V gene, CDR1 is SGHNT and CDR2 is YYREEE (reference sequence). This CDR3 contains 15 residues. The DNA for the CDR3 is TGTGCCGGCAGCTCTGGGACGGATTACACAGATACGCAGTATTTT. Its translation: CAGSSGTDYTDTQYF.

Only a few counts were recorded for this clonotype. This clone may be a read error of a much larger clone one base away. This sequence joins TRBV9 and TRBJ2-1; possibly TRBD2 for D (5 bases). The CDR3 sequence is 15 residues long. Germline V CDR1 and CDR2: SGDLS, YYNGEE. This chain's CDR3 is CASSVGTLGGDERFF. The CDR3 DNA follows: TGTGCCAGCAGCGTAGGGACTCTCGGAGGTGATGAGCGGTTCTTC. Full variable domain (rest looked up from reference TRBV9 and TRBJ2-1): DSGVTQTPKHLITATGQRVTLRCSPRSGDLSVYWYQQSLDQGLQFLIQYYNGEERAKGNILERFSAQQFPDLHSELNLSSLELGDSALYFCASSVGTLGGDERFFGPGTRLTVL.

The rearrangement links TRBV5-1 to TRBJ1-1; possible D gene TRBD1, 5 bases. Germline V gene sequence: CDR1 SGHRS, CDR2 YFSETQ. CDR3 size: 14 residues. Deletions cut 2 bases from V and 1 base from J, with 9 bases between. In DNA form, the CDR3 reads TGCGCCAGCAGCTTCATCGGGGCGAACACTGAAGCTTTCTTT. Residues: CASSFIGANTEAFF.

The chain carries TRBV29-1 and TRBJ1-3; D is undetermined. V was clipped by 1 base and J by 0 bases, with 10 bases between them. The CDR3 loop spans 15 amino acids. CDR1 is SQVTM, CDR2 ANQGSEA, per germline. Here the CDR3 DNA reads TGCAGCGTTGAAGTTTGGCAGGCCTCTGGAAACACCATATATTTT. Translated, it gives CSVEVWQASGNTIYF.

This chain uses TRBV5-1 with TRBJ2-2, with 8 bases fitting TRBD1. CDR3 length: 16 amino acids. With V trimmed by 3 bases and J by 4 bases, 8 bases remained unmatched. Germline V gene lookup returns CDR1 SGHRS and CDR2 YFSETQ. DNA of the CDR3: TGCGCCAGCAGCTCCCAGGGGGCAGGGCTCACCGGGGAGCTGTTTTTT. This encodes CASSSQGAGLTGELFF.

This clonotype was found many times. The V and J genes are TRBV9 and TRBJ2-3, with 8 bases matching TRBD1. CDR3 length: 14 residues. Germline CDR1 reads SGDLS; CDR2 reads YYNGEE. After removal of 4 bases from V and 4 bases from J, the junction contained 5 bases not matched to a gene. The CDR3 sequence is CASSKRTGPDTQYF. CDR3 bases: TGTGCCAGCAGCAAACGGACAGGGCCAGATACGCAGTATTTT.

In this sample, this clonotype turned up many times. J is TRBJ1-2 and V is TRBV6-5; the D gene is possibly TRBD1 (6 bases). V was shortened by 6 bases and J by 2 bases, with 13 bases between the two germline ends. The CDR3 sequence is 14 residues long. CDR1 and CDR2 (germline): MNHEY, SVGAGI. CDR3: CASRPTGSNYGYTF. The CDR3 DNA reads TGTGCCAGCAGACCCACAGGGTCAAACTATGGCTACACCTTC.

This clonotype came up once. The chain joins TRBV9 to TRBJ1-1; possibly TRBD1 for D (5 bases). This CDR3 contains 13 residues. V was cut by 3 bases and J by 10 bases, with 16 bases left in between. CDR1 is SGDLS, CDR2 YYNGEE, per germline. CDR3 residues: CASSGRQGGVAFF. The CDR3 DNA reads as TGTGCCAGCAGCGGCCGGCAGGGTGGGGTAGCTTTCTTT.

This clonotype is a singleton in its sample. The chain employs TRBV7-6 and TRBJ1-1; TRBD1 matches at 7 bases. The CDR3 length is 15 residues. The germline V gene has CDR1 SGHVS and CDR2 FNYEAQ. The ends lost 5 bases at V and 5 bases at J; junction bases unmatched: 11. CDR3 DNA sequence: TGTGCCAGCAGCGGACGAGGGGGCGCGAGGACTGAAGCTTTCTTT. Translation gives CASSGRGGARTEAFF.

This clonotype was detected a few times. The CDR3 DNA reads TGTGCCAGCGGGACAGGGCGGGCCACAGATACGCAGTATTTT. It is translated as CASGTGRATDTQYF. The chain uses TRBV21-1 and TRBJ2-3; TRBD1 is taken as the D call from the table, unchecked against the DNA. TRBV21-1 is a pseudogene. CDR3 size: 14 residues.

Ten or more counts support this clonotype. The chain joins TRBV5-1 to TRBJ2-1; 8 bases map to TRBD2. Germline V lookup: CDR1 SGHRS, CDR2 YFSETQ. This CDR3 contains 15 residues. V lost 0 bases to trimming and J lost 9 bases; unmatched junction nucleotides: 8. The CDR3 spells CASSLATGGLGEQFF. The CDR3 DNA sequence: TGCGCCAGCAGCTTGGCCACGGGGGGGCTTGGTGAGCAGTTCTTC.

The sample holds many counts of this clonotype. The chain links TRBV20-1 to TRBJ2-1; perhaps D is TRBD1 or TRBD2 (5 bases each). This CDR3 comprises 15 residues. Germline CDR1 DFQATT, CDR2 SNEGSKA (reference sequence). The V and J ends lost 5 bases and 0 bases respectively, with 14 bases between them. The CDR3 sequence: CSAVRGESSYNEQFF. The CDR3 DNA is TGCAGTGCTGTCCGAGGGGAAAGCTCCTACAATGAGCAGTTCTTC.

This clonotype was found many times. The rearrangement uses TRBV6-5 and TRBJ1-2, with D maybe TRBD1 (5 bases). Germline lookup yields CDR1 MNHEY and CDR2 SVGAGI. V dropped 5 bases and J dropped 4 bases, with 17 bases sitting between them. The CDR3 has 15 amino acids. The CDR3 loop reads CASSLLAGSGYGYTF. The CDR3 DNA is TGTGCCAGCAGTCTCCTGGCAGGGTCCGGCTATGGCTACACCTTC.